This is a list of T cell receptor beta chains from one sample in a study of cytomegalovirus exposure and HLA in healthy donors. Clones were sequenced by immunoSEQ multiplex PCR, and TCRdb holds only the in-frame ones, with some missing. The profile shows 95,000 to 150,000 clones, around 76% of them singletons. Sample: PBMCs. Every receptor here comes from a woman aged 55-75 years in good health and CMV-seropositive. CDR3s include the opening cysteine and the closing phenylalanine or tryptophan. Each record gives: CDR3 DNA, CDR3 protein, J gene, clone size, D gene, V gene. The D gene is left open where the match is weak. Clone size is shown for a subset of rows, as once, few, many or a class of expanded clone.

TGTGCCTGGAGTAGAGTAGCGGGGGAGACAGATACGCAGTATTTT	CAWSRVAGETDTQYF	TRBJ2-3	.	TRBD2	TRBV30
TGTGCCAGCACCCGACAGGGTAGGGGAAACGGGGAAAAACTGTTTTTT	CASTRQGRGNGEKLFF	TRBJ1-4	.	TRBD1	TRBV2
TGTGCCAGCAGCTTGGGTTTATACTACACTGAAGCTTTCTTT	CASSLGLYYTEAFF	TRBJ1-1	few	.	TRBV5-8
TGTGCCAGCAGTTACGGCGCAGGGGATGGCTACACCTTC	CASSYGAGDGYTF	TRBJ1-2	once	.	TRBV6-6
TGTGCTAGCAGCTTGGACTCGTATGGCTACACCTTC	CASSLDSYGYTF	TRBJ1-2	.	.	TRBV5-4
TGCGCCAGCAGCCTTCAACTAGCGGGGGTCGGCTATTTT	CASSLQLAGVGYF	TRBJ2-3	once	TRBD2	TRBV4-1
TGTGCCAGTAGACAGGATTCGGGGGAGCAGTACTTC	CASRQDSGEQYF	TRBJ2-5	.	.	TRBV19
TGTGCCAGCGGAACTAGCGGGGGCTCGTCCTACAATGAGCAGTTCTTC	CASGTSGGSSYNEQFF	TRBJ2-1	few	TRBD2	TRBV7-8
TGTGCCAGCAGCGGGACAGGGAAAAACTATGGCTACACCTTC	CASSGTGKNYGYTF	TRBJ1-2	.	TRBD1	TRBV6-5
TGTGCCAGCAGCTGGACAGGAAGCAATGAGCAGTTCTTC	CASSWTGSNEQFF	TRBJ2-1	.	TRBD1	TRBV7-2
TGTGCCAGCAGTTTGTACAGGGGCTACGAGCAGTACTTC	CASSLYRGYEQYF	TRBJ2-7	.	TRBD1	TRBV27
TGTGCCAGCAGGGCTACGACTTTTGGGGATACGCAGTATTTT	CASRATTFGDTQYF	TRBJ2-3	.	.	TRBV6-1
TGCGCCAGCAGTACCAGGGGCCCCACAGATACGCAGTATTTT	CASSTRGPTDTQYF	TRBJ2-3	.	.	TRBV5-1
TGTGCCAGCAGCCAATTGCGGGGGACCTGGGGTAACGGCTACACCTTC	CASSQLRGTWGNGYTF	TRBJ1-2	.	.	TRBV11-2
TGCGCCAGCAGCCAAGAGACAGGCCTGAACTATGGCTACACCTTC	CASSQETGLNYGYTF	TRBJ1-2	.	.	TRBV4-3
TGTGCCAGCAGCCCGATACCCGGGACAGGGGTGACCCAGTACTTC	CASSPIPGTGVTQYF	TRBJ2-5	.	TRBD1	TRBV7-2
TGTGCCAGCAGGGAAACTAGTTCGGAGACCCAGTACTTC	CASRETSSETQYF	TRBJ2-5	.	.	TRBV7-9
TGCGCCAGCAGCCTGGGACAGGGTAATGAAAAACTGTTTTTT	CASSLGQGNEKLFF	TRBJ1-4	.	TRBD1	TRBV5-1
TGTGCCAGTAGATCCCGAGTTTACCGAAGCAATCAGCCCCAGCATTTT	CASRSRVYRSNQPQHF	TRBJ1-5	.	.	TRBV19
TGCGCCAGCAGCCAAGGACAGGGTTTTTACGAGCAGTACTTC	CASSQGQGFYEQYF	TRBJ2-7	.	TRBD1	TRBV4-3
TGTGCCAGCAGCGTGGGGAGGGGGGGTGGTACGCAGTATTTT	CASSVGRGGGTQYF	TRBJ2-3	.	.	TRBV9
TGCGCCAGCAGCTCCCTGCGCTCCTACGAGCAGTACTTC	CASSSLRSYEQYF	TRBJ2-7	.	.	TRBV5-1
TGTGCCAGCAGCTTCGACTCACACGCCGGAAACACCATATATTTT	CASSFDSHAGNTIYF	TRBJ1-3	once	.	TRBV5-5
TGTGCCAGCAGCTTATATAGAAACACTGAAGCTTTCTTT	CASSLYRNTEAFF	TRBJ1-1	few	.	TRBV7-9
TGCGCCAGCAGCCAAGATCTAGGATTTGGGGCCAACGTCCTGACTTTC	CASSQDLGFGANVLTF	TRBJ2-6	.	.	TRBV4-3
TGTGCCAGCAGCTGGGGGACTAGCGGGGGAACAGATACGCAGTATTTT	CASSWGTSGGTDTQYF	TRBJ2-3	few	TRBD2	TRBV11-2
TGCGCCAGCAGCCAAGTTAGGACAGGGAGGCGCACTGAAGCTTTCTTT	CASSQVRTGRRTEAFF	TRBJ1-1	.	TRBD1	TRBV4-1